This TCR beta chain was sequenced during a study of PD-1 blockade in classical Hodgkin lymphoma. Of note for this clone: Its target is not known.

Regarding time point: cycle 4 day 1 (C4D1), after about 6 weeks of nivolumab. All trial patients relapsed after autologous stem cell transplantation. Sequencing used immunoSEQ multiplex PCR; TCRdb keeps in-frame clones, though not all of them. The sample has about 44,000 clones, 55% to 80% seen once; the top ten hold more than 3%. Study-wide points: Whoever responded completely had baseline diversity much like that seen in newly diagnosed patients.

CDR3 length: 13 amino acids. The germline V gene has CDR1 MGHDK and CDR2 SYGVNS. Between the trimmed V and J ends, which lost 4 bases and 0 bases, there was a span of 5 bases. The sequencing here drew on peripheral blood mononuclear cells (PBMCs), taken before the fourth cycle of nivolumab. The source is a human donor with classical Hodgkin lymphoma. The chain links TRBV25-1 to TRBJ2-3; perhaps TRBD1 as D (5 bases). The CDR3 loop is CASSAGSTDTQYF. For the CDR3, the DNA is TGTGCCAGCAGTGCAGGGAGCACAGATACGCAGTATTTT.